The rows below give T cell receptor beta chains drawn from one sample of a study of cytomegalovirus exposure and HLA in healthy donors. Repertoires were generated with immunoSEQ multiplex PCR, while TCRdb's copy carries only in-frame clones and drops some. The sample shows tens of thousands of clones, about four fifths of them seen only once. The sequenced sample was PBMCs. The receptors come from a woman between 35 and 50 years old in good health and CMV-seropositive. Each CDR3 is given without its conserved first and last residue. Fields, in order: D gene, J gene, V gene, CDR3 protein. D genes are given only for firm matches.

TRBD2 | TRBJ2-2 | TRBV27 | ASSTGRSAGELF
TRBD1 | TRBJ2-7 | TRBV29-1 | SVEFRDRSSYEQY
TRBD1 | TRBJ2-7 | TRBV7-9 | SSSRDRVPYEQY
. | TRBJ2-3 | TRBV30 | AWREGISTDTQY
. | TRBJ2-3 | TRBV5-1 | ASSLGLAFDTQY
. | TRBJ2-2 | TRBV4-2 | ASSQDNSNTGELF
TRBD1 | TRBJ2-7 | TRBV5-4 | ASSPTGVSYEQY
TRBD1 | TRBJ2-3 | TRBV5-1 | ASKGQPSTDTQY
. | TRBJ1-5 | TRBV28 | AEQGLYSNQPQH
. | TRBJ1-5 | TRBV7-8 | ASTSRSGPYSNQPQH
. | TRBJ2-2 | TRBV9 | ASSVLPGDGHSGELF
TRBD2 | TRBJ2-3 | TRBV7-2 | ASSPDSGGTDTQY
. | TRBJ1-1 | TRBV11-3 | ASSTVLTEAF
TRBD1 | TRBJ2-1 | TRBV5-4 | ASSPIDRDRRTNEQF
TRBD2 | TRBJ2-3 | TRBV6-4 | ASSTSGGGTDTQY
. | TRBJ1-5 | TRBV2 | ASCDRNQPQH
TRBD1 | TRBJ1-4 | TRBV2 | ARDRGHEKLF
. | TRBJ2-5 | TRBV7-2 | ASSLDAGAWETQY
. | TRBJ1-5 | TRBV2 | ASSEGQVDNQPQH
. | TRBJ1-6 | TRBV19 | ASSIDRGGSSPLH
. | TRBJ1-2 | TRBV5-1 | ASSLTAGVIYGYT
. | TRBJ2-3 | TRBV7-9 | ASSSSAADTQY
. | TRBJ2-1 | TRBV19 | ASSKVETSRDEQF
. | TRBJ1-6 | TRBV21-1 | ASSEDRLSGSPLH